A selection of T cell receptor beta chains follows, all from one sample in a study of cytomegalovirus exposure and HLA in healthy donors. Sequenced by immunoSEQ multiplex PCR; TCRdb stores in-frame clones only, minus some. This sample yields about 160,000 clones, of which around 82% are seen a single time; roughly 10% belongs to the top ten. The sequenced material came from PBMCs. These receptors all stem from a man aged 45-60 years in good health and CMV-seropositive. Both conserved end residues are part of each CDR3. D genes are given only for firm matches. Size tells how often a clone was seen (once, few, many) or the class of an expanded clone, and some rows leave it out.

clone_size	v_call	j_call	d_call	cdr3_aa	cdr3_nt
.	TRBV9	TRBJ1-1	.	CASSWRGADTEAFF	TGTGCCAGCAGCTGGCGGGGGGCGGACACTGAAGCTTTCTTT
.	TRBV19	TRBJ1-1	.	CASSIGRQGGDTEAFF	TGTGCCAGTAGTATTGGTCGTCAGGGAGGGGACACTGAAGCTTTCTTT
.	TRBV4-3	TRBJ2-5	TRBD2	CASSQRLAEETQYF	TGCGCCAGCAGCCAAAGACTAGCGGAAGAGACCCAGTACTTC
.	TRBV11-2	TRBJ2-7	TRBD2	CASSRDLAGVGQYF	TGTGCCAGCAGCCGTGACCTAGCGGGAGTAGGGCAGTACTTC
.	TRBV20-1	TRBJ1-1	.	CSAGVNTEAFF	TGCAGTGCAGGGGTGAACACTGAAGCTTTCTTT
.	TRBV6-5	TRBJ2-3	TRBD2	CASRTSGSTDTQYF	TGTGCCAGCAGAACTAGCGGGAGCACAGATACGCAGTATTTT
.	TRBV5-1	TRBJ2-2	.	CASRSKGQVTGELFF	TGCGCCAGCAGAAGTAAGGGGCAGGTCACCGGGGAGCTGTTTTTT
.	TRBV5-1	TRBJ1-4	.	CASSLGGLEVSVGKNEKLFF	TGCGCCAGCAGCTTGGGGGGGCTCGAGGTGTCGGTAGGCAAAAATGAAAAACTGTTTTTT
.	TRBV2	TRBJ2-5	TRBD2	CASSRDYRETQYF	TGTGCCAGCAGTAGGGACTATAGAGAGACCCAGTACTTC
.	TRBV4-1	TRBJ1-3	.	CASSQVSQQGPGNTIYF	TGCGCCAGCAGCCAAGTGTCGCAACAGGGACCTGGAAACACCATATATTTT
.	TRBV5-1	TRBJ2-1	TRBD2	CASRTVAGGNNEQFF	TGCGCCAGCAGAACGGTAGCGGGAGGTAACAATGAGCAGTTCTTC
.	TRBV9	TRBJ2-2	.	CASSGRTFTNTGELFF	TGTGCCAGCAGCGGGAGGACTTTTACGAACACCGGGGAGCTGTTTTTT
few	TRBV2	TRBJ2-4	TRBD2	CASSGSGGGKNIQYF	TGTGCCAGCAGCGGCAGTGGGGGGGGGAAAAACATTCAGTACTTC
.	TRBV2	TRBJ1-1	.	CASSDNPNREAFF	TGTGCCAGCAGTGATAATCCCAATAGAGAAGCTTTCTTT
.	TRBV5-1	TRBJ1-6	TRBD1	CASSHVSIQGLHLSSPLHF	TGCGCCAGCAGCCACGTAAGTATACAGGGGTTGCATCTAAGCTCACCCCTCCACTTT
many	TRBV2	TRBJ2-7	.	CASERDVSISYEQYF	TGTGCCAGTGAGAGGGATGTTTCGATCTCCTACGAGCAGTACTTC
.	TRBV9	TRBJ1-4	.	CASSVGGSGHEKLFF	TGTGCCAGCAGCGTAGGAGGCAGCGGACATGAAAAACTGTTTTTT
.	TRBV9	TRBJ2-7	.	CASSAGNLYEQYF	TGTGCCAGCAGCGCAGGGAATTTATACGAGCAGTACTTC
once	TRBV27	TRBJ2-1	TRBD2	CASSLVVAGDEQFF	TGTGCCAGCAGTTTGGTGGTAGCGGGAGATGAGCAGTTCTTC
few	TRBV18	TRBJ1-1	.	CASSPGRRDEAFF	TGTGCCAGCTCACCAGGGCGCAGGGATGAAGCTTTCTTT
.	TRBV6-5	TRBJ2-5	TRBD1	CATLGGRDETQYF	TGTGCCACCCTAGGGGGCAGGGATGAGACCCAGTACTTC
.	TRBV5-6	TRBJ2-1	TRBD2	CASSFLAGVLEQFF	TGTGCCAGCAGCTTCCTGGCGGGAGTTTTAGAGCAGTTCTTC
few	TRBV5-6	TRBJ2-1	TRBD1	CASSSGQEYNEQFF	TGTGCCAGCAGTTCGGGACAGGAGTACAATGAGCAGTTCTTC
.	TRBV7-2	TRBJ1-1	TRBD1	CASSGVQGRGAFF	TGTGCCAGCAGCGGGGTACAGGGGCGCGGAGCTTTCTTT
.	TRBV28	TRBJ1-1	.	CASSLTGNTEAFF	TGTGCCAGCAGTTTAACGGGGAACACTGAAGCTTTCTTT